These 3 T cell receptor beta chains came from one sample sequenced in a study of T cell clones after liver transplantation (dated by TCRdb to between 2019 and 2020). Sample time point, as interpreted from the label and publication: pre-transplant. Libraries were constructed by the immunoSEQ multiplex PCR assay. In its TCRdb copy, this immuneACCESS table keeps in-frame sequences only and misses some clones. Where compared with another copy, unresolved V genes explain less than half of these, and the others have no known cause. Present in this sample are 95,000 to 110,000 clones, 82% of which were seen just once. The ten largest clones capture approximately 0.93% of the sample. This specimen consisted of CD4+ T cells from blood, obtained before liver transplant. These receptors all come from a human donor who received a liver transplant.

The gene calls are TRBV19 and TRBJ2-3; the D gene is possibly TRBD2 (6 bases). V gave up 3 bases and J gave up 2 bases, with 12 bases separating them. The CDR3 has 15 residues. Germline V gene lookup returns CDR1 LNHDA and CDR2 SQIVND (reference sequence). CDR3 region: CASSIRGGTTDTQYF. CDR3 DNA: TGTGCCAGTAGTATCCGGGGAGGCACCACAGATACGCAGTATTTT.

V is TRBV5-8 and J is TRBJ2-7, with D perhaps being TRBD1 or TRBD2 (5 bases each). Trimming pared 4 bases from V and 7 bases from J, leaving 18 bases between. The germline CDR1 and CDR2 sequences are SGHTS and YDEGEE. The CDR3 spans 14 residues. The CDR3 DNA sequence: TGTGCCAGCAGCCGCCCTGGGGCACGGGGTGAGCAGTACTTC. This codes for CASSRPGARGEQYF. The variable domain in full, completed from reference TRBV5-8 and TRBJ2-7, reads EAGVTQSPTHLIKTRGQQATLRCSPISGHTSVYWYQQALGLGLQFLLWYDEGEERNRGNFPPRFSGRQFPNYSSELNVNALELEDSALYLCASSRPGARGEQYFGPGTRLTVT.

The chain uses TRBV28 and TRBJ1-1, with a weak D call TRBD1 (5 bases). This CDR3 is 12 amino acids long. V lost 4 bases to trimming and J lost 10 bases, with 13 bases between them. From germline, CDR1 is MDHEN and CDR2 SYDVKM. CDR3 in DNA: TGTGCCAGCAGTTCCCGCTTTAGGGGAGCTTTCTTT. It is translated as CASSSRFRGAFF.